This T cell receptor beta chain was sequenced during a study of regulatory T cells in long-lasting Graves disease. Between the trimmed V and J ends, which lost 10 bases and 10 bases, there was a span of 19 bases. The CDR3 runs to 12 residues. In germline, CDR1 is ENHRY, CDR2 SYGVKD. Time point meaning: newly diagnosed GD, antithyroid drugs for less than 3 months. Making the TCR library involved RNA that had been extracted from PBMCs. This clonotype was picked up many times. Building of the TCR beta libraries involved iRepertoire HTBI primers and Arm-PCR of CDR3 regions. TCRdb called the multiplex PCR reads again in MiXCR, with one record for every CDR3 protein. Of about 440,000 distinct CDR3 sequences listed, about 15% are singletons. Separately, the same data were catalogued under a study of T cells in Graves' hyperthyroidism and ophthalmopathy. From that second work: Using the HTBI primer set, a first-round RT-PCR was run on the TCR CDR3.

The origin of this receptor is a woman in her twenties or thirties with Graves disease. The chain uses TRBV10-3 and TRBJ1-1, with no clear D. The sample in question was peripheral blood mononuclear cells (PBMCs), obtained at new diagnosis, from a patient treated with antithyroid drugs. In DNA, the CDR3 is TGTGCCACTTACCACCCGCGCCTTCGAGCTTTCTTT. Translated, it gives CATYHPRLRAFF.